The sequence of this T cell receptor (beta chain) was determined in a study of PD-1 blockade in classical Hodgkin lymphoma. Time point of the sample: cycle 4 day 1 (C4D1), after more than 5 weeks of nivolumab. There was relapse after autologous stem cell transplantation in every patient, and there was variation in brentuximab vedotin exposure. Negative selection with magnets was how CD8+ T cells were isolated from the thawed PBMCs. Assay: immunoSEQ multiplex PCR; the TCRdb copy retains only in-frame clones and omits some. The sample has 9,500 to 12,000 clones, approximately 84% seen once. V lost 1 base and J lost 8, with 20 bases in between. Germline assignment: CDR1 MGHRA and CDR2 YSYEKL. This CDR3 contains 17 residues.

This chain uses TRBV4-1 with TRBJ1-4; D possibly corresponds to TRBD1 (6 bases). The sequenced sample was CD8+ T cells from blood, obtained before the fourth cycle of nivolumab. This TCR was recovered from a human donor with classical Hodgkin lymphoma. The donor label of this sample is uncertain. CDR3 sequence reads: CASSQGGGGHTWEKLFF. The CDR3 coding sequence is TGCGCCAGCAGCCAAGGAGGAGGGGGGCACACCTGGGAAAAACTGTTTTTT.